This section outlines one T cell receptor beta chain sequence together with its context. Trimming cost V 4 bases and J 7 bases, with 9 bases left between them. Germline V gene sequence: CDR1 KGHDR, CDR2 SFDVKD. The CDR3 is made up of 12 amino acids. Under the authors' procedure: Quantification of nucleated cells was approximated via reference gene primer amplification. This table comes from immunoSEQ multiplex PCR, and its TCRdb copy is limited to in-frame clones, with some not included. Clonal size and the V and J genes are those of that table, whereas D and trimming came from the DNA. The table includes some 97,000 clones, approximately 85% detected once. The data were obtained in a study of blood T cell repertoires in COVID-19. Study details: Donors in the United States, Italy and Spain gave samples during acute or convalescent COVID-19. PBMCs, B-cell-depleted T cells, or T cells provided the cDNA or gDNA that made up the material.

The rearrangement joins TRBV24-1 to TRBJ1-2, with D hard to call. The receptor's source is a woman aged 55-69 years with acute or convalescent COVID-19. Sequencing was performed on peripheral blood. For the CDR3, the DNA is TGTGCCACCAGTGAGTATAGCGGTGGCTACACCTTC. Protein: CATSEYSGGYTF.